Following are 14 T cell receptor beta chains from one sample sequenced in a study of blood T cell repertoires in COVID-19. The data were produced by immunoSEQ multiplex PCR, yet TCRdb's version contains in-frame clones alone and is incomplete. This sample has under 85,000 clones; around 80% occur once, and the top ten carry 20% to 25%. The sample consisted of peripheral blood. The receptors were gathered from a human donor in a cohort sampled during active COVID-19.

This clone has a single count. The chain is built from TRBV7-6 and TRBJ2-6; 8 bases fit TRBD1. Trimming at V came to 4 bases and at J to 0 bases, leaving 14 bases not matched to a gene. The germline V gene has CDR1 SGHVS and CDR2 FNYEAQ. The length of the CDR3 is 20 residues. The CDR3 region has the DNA TGTGCCAGCAGCTCACGGAATCACAGGGGGATAGGCTCTGGGGCCAACGTCCTGACTTTC. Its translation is CASSSRNHRGIGSGANVLTF.

The CDR3 here is CASSLGGGHSYNEQFF. CDR3 DNA: TGTGCCAGCAGCTTAGGTGGGGGCCACTCCTACAATGAGCAGTTCTTC. The chain employs TRBV7-9 and TRBJ2-1, with D possibly matching TRBD1 (6 bases). This CDR3 comprises 16 residues. V lost 1 base and J lost 0, with 10 bases in between. Germline V gives CDR1 SEHNR, CDR2 FQNEAQ (reference sequence).

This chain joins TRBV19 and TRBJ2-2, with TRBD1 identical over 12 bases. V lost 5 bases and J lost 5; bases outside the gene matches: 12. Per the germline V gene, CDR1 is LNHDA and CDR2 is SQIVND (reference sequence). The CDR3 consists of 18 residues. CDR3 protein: CASSHGWDRGRGTGELFF. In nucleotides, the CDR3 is TGTGCCAGTAGTCATGGATGGGACAGGGGGCGCGGGACCGGGGAGCTGTTTTTT.

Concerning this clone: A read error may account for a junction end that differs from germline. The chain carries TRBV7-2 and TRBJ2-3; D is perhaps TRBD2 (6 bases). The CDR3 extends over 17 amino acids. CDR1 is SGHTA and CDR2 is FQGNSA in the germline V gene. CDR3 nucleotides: TGTGCCAGCAGCGTAGCCGGGAGCCCCAGGTCTACAGATACGCAGTATTTT. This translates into CASSVAGSPRSTDTQYF.

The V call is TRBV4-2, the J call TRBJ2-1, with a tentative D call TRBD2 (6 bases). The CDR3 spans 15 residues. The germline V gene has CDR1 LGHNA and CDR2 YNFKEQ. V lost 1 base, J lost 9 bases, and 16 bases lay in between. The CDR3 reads CASSQATPSAVEQFF. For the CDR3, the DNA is TGTGCCAGCAGCCAAGCCACACCTAGCGCTGTTGAGCAGTTCTTC.

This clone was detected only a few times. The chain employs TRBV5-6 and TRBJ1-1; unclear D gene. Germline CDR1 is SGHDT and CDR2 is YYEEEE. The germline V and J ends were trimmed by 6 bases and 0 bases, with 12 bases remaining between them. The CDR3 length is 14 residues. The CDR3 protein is CASIGGELNTEAFF. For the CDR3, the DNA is TGTGCCAGCATTGGCGGGGAACTGAACACTGAAGCTTTCTTT.

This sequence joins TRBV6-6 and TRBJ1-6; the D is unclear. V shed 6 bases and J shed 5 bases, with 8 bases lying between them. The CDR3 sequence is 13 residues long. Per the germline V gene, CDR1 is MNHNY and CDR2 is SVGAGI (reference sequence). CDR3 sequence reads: CASRGSNNSPLHF. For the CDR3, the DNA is TGTGCCAGCAGGGGGAGTAATAATTCACCCCTCCACTTT.

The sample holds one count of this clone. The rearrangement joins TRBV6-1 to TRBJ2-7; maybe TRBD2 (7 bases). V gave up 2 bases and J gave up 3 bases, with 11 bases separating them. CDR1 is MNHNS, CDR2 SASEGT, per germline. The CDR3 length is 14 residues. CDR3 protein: CASSEKGGIYEQYF. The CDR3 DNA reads TGTGCCAGCAGTGAAAAGGGGGGGATCTACGAGCAGTACTTC.

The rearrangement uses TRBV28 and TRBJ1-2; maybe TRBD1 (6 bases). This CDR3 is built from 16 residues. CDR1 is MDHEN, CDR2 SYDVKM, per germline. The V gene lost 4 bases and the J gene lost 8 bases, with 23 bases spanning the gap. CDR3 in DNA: TGTGCCAGCAGTTCATCAGGTGTAGGGGTCGGACAGGGCTACACCTTC. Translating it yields CASSSSGVGVGQGYTF.

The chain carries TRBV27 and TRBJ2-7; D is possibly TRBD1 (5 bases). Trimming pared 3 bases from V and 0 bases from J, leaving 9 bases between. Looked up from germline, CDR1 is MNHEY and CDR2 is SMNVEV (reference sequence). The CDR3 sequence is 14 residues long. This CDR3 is CASSFRRASYEQYF. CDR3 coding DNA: TGTGCCAGCAGTTTCCGCAGGGCCTCCTACGAGCAGTACTTC.

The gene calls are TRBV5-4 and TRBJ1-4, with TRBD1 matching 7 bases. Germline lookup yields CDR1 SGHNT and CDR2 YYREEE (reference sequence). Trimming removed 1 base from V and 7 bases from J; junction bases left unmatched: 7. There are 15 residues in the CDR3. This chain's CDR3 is CASSLRGGAGEKLFF. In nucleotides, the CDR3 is TGTGCCAGCAGCTTGCGAGGGGGCGCGGGTGAAAAACTGTTTTTT.

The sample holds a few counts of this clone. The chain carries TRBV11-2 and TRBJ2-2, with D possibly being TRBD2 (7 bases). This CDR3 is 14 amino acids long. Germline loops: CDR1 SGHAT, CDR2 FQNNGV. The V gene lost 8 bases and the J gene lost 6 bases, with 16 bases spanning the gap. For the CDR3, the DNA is TGTGCCAGCGCCATGGGGGGGGCGCCCGGGGAGCTGTTTTTT. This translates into CASAMGGAPGELFF.

The CDR3 spells CASSSPATSGGARSYNEQFF. The CDR3 DNA reads TGTGCCAGCAGTTCTCCCGCGACTAGCGGGGGGGCACGGTCCTACAATGAGCAGTTCTTC. The J gene is TRBJ2-1, the V gene TRBV28; the match to TRBD2 covers 14 bases. From germline, CDR1 is MDHEN and CDR2 SYDVKM. V trimming: 4 bases; J trimming: 1 base; junction bases outside the gene matches: 12. The CDR3 has 20 residues.

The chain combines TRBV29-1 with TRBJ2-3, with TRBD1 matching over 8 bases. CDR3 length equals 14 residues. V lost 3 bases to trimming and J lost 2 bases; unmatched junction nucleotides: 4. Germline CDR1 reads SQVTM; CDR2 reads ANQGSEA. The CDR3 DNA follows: TGCAGCGTTGATAACAGGGGGACCACAGATACGCAGTATTTT. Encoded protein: CSVDNRGTTDTQYF.